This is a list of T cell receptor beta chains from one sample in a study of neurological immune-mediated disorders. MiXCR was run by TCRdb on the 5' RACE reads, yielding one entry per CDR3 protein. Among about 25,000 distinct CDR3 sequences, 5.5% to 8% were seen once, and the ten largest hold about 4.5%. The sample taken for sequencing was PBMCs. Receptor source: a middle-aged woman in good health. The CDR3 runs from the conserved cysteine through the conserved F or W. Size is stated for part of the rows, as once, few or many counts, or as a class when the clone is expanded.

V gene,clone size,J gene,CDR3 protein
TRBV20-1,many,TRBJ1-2,CSARGGLF
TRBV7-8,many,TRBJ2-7,CASSRDGRTYEQYF
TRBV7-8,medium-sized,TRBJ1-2,CASSLAQASGGYTF
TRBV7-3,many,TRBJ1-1,CASSNGFTEAFF
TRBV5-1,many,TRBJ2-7,CASSLWPTGGPGAYEQYF
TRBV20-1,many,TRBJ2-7,CSASLYYPGLAGIDYEQYF
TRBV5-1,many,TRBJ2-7,CASSLVAGGAYEQYF
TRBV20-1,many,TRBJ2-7,CSASVSSGFPYEQYF
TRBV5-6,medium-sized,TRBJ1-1,CASSHQGGPSVTEAFF
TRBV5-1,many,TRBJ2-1,CASSLVGQGGNEQFF
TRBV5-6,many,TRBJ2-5,CASSWMAQETQYF
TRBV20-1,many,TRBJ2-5,CSATSLAGVAKTQYF
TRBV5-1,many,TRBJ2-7,CASSSSSTPRVVEQYF
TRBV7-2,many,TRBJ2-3,CASRWVDTQYF
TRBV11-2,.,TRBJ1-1,CASSPEIAEAFF
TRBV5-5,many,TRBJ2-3,CASSSRQGADTQYF
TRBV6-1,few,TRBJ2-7,CSSTLDRGDEQYF
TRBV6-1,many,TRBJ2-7,CASSEASSGRSYEQYF
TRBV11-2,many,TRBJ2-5,CASSLVAGGPQETQYF
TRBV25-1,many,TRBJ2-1,CASRRAGTQPYNEQFF
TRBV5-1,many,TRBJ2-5,CASSTDTQETQYF
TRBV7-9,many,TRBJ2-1,CASTGGSYEQFF
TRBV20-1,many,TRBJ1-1,CSARGGHRNTEAFF
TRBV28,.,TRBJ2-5,CASSPTGTSGTSPQYF
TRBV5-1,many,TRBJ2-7,CASSYGAGGTYEQYF
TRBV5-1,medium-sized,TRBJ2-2,CASSLDGTNTGELFF